What follows is one T cell receptor (beta chain) and its context. How the authors handled the data: Estimation of nucleated cell counts was performed using reference gene primer amplification. Only in-frame clones appear in the TCRdb table, and some are missing; sequencing was by immunoSEQ multiplex PCR. That table is the source of V, J and clone size, and D and trimming were worked out from the DNA. The sample holds 200,000 to 250,000 clones, 86% seen once. The record originates from a study of blood T cell repertoires in COVID-19. Overall study: Sites across the United States, Italy and Spain contributed samples from acute and convalescent COVID-19. T cells, B-cell-depleted T cells, or PBMCs supplied cDNA or gDNA.

The CDR3 contains 14 residues. Germline-derived CDR1 and CDR2 are LNHDA and SQIVND (reference sequence). Deletions cut 8 bases from V and 4 bases from J, with 18 bases between. The source is a man between 60 and 75 years old with acute or convalescent COVID-19. The chain combines TRBV19 with TRBJ2-7; TRBD2 is a possible D gene (6 bases). The sequencing sample was made of peripheral blood. The CDR3 spells CASGARLGPYEQYF. CDR3 DNA sequence: TGTGCCAGTGGCGCTCGACTAGGGCCGTACGAGCAGTACTTC.